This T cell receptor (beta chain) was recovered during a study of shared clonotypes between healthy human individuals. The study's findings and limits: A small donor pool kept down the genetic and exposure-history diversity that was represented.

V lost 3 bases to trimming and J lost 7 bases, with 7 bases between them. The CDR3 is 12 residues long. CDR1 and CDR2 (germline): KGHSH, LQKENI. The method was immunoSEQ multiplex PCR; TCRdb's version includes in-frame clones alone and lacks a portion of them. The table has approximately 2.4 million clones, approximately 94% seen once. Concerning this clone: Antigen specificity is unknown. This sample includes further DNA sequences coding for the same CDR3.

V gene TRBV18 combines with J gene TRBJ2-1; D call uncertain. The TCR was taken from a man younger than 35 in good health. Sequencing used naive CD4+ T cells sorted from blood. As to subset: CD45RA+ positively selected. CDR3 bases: TGTGCCAGCTCACCTTCGGATAATGAGCAGTTCTTC. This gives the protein CASSPSDNEQFF.